Presented here are 7 T cell receptor beta chains from one specimen sequenced in a study of T cells in Graves' hyperthyroidism and ophthalmopathy. It was RNA transcripts that yielded the amplified TCR beta CDR3 regions. First-round RT-PCR with HTBI primers amplified the TCR CDR3 region. Via MiXCR, TCRdb re-called the multiplex PCR reads, giving one row per CDR3 protein. The repertoire consists of roughly 720,000 distinct CDR3 sequences, with approximately 15% occurring once and the leading ten covering roughly 16%. The source material was blood. The receptors stem from a man in his fifties or sixties with Graves' hyperthyroidism.

In its sample, this clonotype was seen a few times. The rearrangement uses TRBV7-6 and TRBJ2-3; TRBD2 matches at 9 bases. Per germline, CDR1 SGHVS and CDR2 FNYEAQ. J gave up 0 bases and V 3 bases, and 4 bases lay outside the gene matches. This CDR3 is built from 16 residues. CDR3 DNA sequence: TGTGCCAGCAGCTTCCGACTAGCGGCCAGCACAGATACGCAGTATTTT. Protein sequence: CASSFRLAASTDTQYF.

This clonotype appeared many times. This chain connects TRBV5-1 to TRBJ2-2; TRBD2 agrees at 15 bases. J was trimmed by 6 bases and V by 5 bases; bases with no gene match: 11. Germline V gives CDR1 SGHRS, CDR2 YFSETQ. The CDR3 is 18 residues long. In nucleotides, the CDR3 is TGCGCCAGCAGTTCCTGGACTAGCGGGAGGGCCGGGGCCGGGGAGCTGTTTTTT. This codes for CASSSWTSGRAGAGELFF.

This clonotype was seen more than once but under ten times. The V call is TRBV30, the J call TRBJ1-5, with a possible D match to TRBD1 (5 bases). V was cut by 1 base and J by 1 base, with 20 bases left in between. Germline CDR1 GTSNPN, CDR2 SVGIG (reference sequence). The CDR3 is 18 residues long. CDR3 nucleotide sequence: TGTGCCTGGAGTGCTAGAAGAGGCAGGGCCGGGAGCAATCAGCCCCAGCATTTT. It specifies CAWSARRGRAGSNQPQHF.

V usage is TRBV10-2 and J usage is TRBJ2-6; D remains unclear. Germline values: CDR1 WSHSY, CDR2 SAAADI. The CDR3 is made up of 16 amino acids. Trimming took 0 bases from V and 0 from J, leaving 6 bases between them. The CDR3 DNA reads TGCGCCAGCAGTGAGTCGAGTACCTCTGGGGCCAACGTCCTGACTTTC. It translates to CASSESSTSGANVLTF.

The chain links TRBV14 to TRBJ2-3, with TRBD1 as a possible D gene (5 bases). This CDR3 has 16 amino acids. Trimming pared 1 base from V and 2 bases from J, leaving 13 bases between. Germline CDR1 and CDR2: SGHDN and FVKESK. This chain's CDR3 is CASSQVPGSVTDTQYF. CDR3 bases: TGTGCCAGCAGCCAAGTCCCAGGGTCAGTCACAGATACGCAGTATTTT.

This clonotype has a count of ten or more. V and J are TRBV7-2 and TRBJ2-1; D unresolved. V lost 1 base and J 7 bases, leaving 8 bases between the germline ends. Germline CDR1 reads SGHTA; CDR2 reads FQGNSA. The CDR3 is made up of 13 amino acids. The CDR3 sequence: CASSLDGLNEQFF. Written as DNA, the CDR3 is TGTGCCAGCAGCTTAGATGGTTTGAATGAGCAGTTCTTC.

This clonotype was detected only a few times. The gene calls are TRBV6-1 and TRBJ2-7; TRBD1 matches at 8 bases. The junction had 4 bases not matched to a gene; V was cut back by 1 base and J by 5 bases. The CDR3 has 14 residues. CDR1 and CDR2 (germline): MNHNS, SASEGT. The CDR3 here is CASSEGTGWDEQYF. DNA of the CDR3: TGTGCCAGCAGTGAAGGGACAGGGTGGGACGAGCAGTACTTC.